This is a list of T cell receptor beta chains from one sample in a study of shared clonotypes between healthy human individuals. Method: immunoSEQ multiplex PCR; TCRdb's copy keeps in-frame clones and lacks some. The sample carries roughly 1,600,000 clones, 98% recorded once. The sequenced material came from naive CD4+ T cells sorted from blood. All receptors come from a man aged 25 to 40 in good health. CDR3s include the opening cysteine and the closing phenylalanine or tryptophan. A D gene is named only where the DNA matches it firmly. Some rows have no size entry. The others give once, few or many, or a class for an expanded clone.

J: TRBJ2-3
D: TRBD2
size: NA
V: TRBV9
CDR3: CASSVHIAGGADTQYF
DNA: TGTGCCAGCAGCGTACACATAGCGGGAGGGGCAGATACGCAGTATTTT

J: TRBJ2-7
D: TRBD2
size: NA
V: TRBV15
CDR3: CATSRDVLAGGEQYF
DNA: TGTGCCACCAGCAGAGACGTCCTAGCGGGAGGCGAGCAGTACTTC

J: TRBJ2-7
D: NA
size: NA
V: TRBV7-2
CDR3: CASSRARYEQYF
DNA: TGTGCCAGCAGCCGGGCCAGGTACGAGCAGTACTTC

J: TRBJ2-1
D: NA
size: NA
V: TRBV5-5
CDR3: CASSLEGNEQFF
DNA: TGTGCCAGCAGCTTGGAAGGCAATGAGCAGTTCTTC

J: TRBJ2-5
D: NA
size: NA
V: TRBV2
CDR3: CASSKEGPGVETQYF
DNA: TGTGCCAGCAGTAAGGAAGGTCCCGGGGTAGAGACCCAGTACTTC

J: TRBJ2-3
D: TRBD1
size: once
V: TRBV27
CDR3: CASSQLRTGGPDTQYF
DNA: TGTGCCAGCAGTCAACTGCGGACAGGGGGTCCAGATACGCAGTATTTT

J: TRBJ1-2
D: NA
size: NA
V: TRBV7-9
CDR3: CASSPLTTASYGYTF
DNA: TGTGCCAGCAGCCCACTTACGACAGCCAGCTATGGCTACACCTTC

J: TRBJ1-3
D: NA
size: NA
V: TRBV7-9
CDR3: CASSLVRDGGNTIYF
DNA: TGTGCCAGCAGCTTAGTCCGGGACGGTGGAAACACCATATATTTT

J: TRBJ1-1
D: NA
size: NA
V: TRBV6-5
CDR3: CASSYSEWANTEAFF
DNA: TGTGCCAGCAGTTACTCTGAATGGGCGAACACTGAAGCTTTCTTT

J: TRBJ1-1
D: NA
size: NA
V: TRBV7-9
CDR3: CASSLSRISEAFF
DNA: TGTGCCAGCAGCTTAAGTAGAATCTCTGAAGCTTTCTTT

J: TRBJ1-1
D: NA
size: NA
V: TRBV7-2
CDR3: CASSPIRRDTEAFF
DNA: TGTGCCAGCAGCCCCATCCGAAGGGACACTGAAGCTTTCTTT